The source of this T cell receptor (beta chain) is a study of monozygotic twins with inflammatory bowel disease. CDR3 length: 16 residues. The germline V gene encodes CDR1 SGHRS and CDR2 YFSETQ. TCRdb re-analyzed the 5' RACE reads; it lists each CDR3 protein once, without DNA. This sample's clone table lists some 440,000 distinct CDR3 sequences. The sequenced material came from blood. V and J are TRBV5-1 and TRBJ2-2; the D call of TRBD1 rests on TCRdb alone, since no DNA is present to check it. The TCR was taken from a human donor with ulcerative colitis or Crohn's disease, or a healthy co-twin of an affected twin (not recorded which). CDR3 in amino acids: CASSSSQGQGIGELFF.